This T cell receptor beta chain was sequenced during a study of beta chain features in type 1 diabetes. Study-level results: Although PCR might favor shorter templates, it would do so equally in patients and controls. Among all four CD4+ subsets, Type 1 diabetes patients had TCRB CDR3s that were moderately but significantly shorter. Unsettled here was the matter of whether HLA type influences TCRB rearrangement.

Trimming took off 5 bases at V and 3 bases at J, with 16 bases between the two ends. Germline CDR1 is LNHDA and CDR2 is SQIVND (reference sequence). This CDR3 spans 15 amino acids. Since all of the isolated RNA was reverse transcribed, expressed TCRB transcripts were what got sequenced. Naive, central memory and regulatory T cell samples averaged roughly 3.7 million immunoSEQ reads each. Assay: immunoSEQ multiplex PCR; the TCRdb copy retains only in-frame clones and omits some. The sample includes more than 250,000 clones, about a fifth seen only once; the top ten take 0.028%. Points on this clone: The antigen is not known.

Every donor had blood drawn once into heparin, 90 to 150 mL on average. Specimen: naive CD4+ T cells from blood. The rearrangement joins TRBV19 to TRBJ1-1; weak D call: TRBD1 (5 bases). This receptor was taken from a woman between 35 and 50 years old with type 1 diabetes. The CDR3 sequence is CASSPPVGRHTEAFF. DNA of the CDR3: TGTGCCAGTAGTCCCCCCGTGGGGCGACACACTGAAGCTTTCTTT. Full variable domain (outside the CDR3, taken from reference TRBV19 and TRBJ1-1): DGGITQSPKYLFRKEGQNVTLSCEQNLNHDAMYWYRQDPGQGLRLIYYSQIVNDFQKGDIAEGYSVSREKKESFPLTVTSAQKNPTAFYLCASSPPVGRHTEAFFGQGTRLTVV.